The clone carrying this T cell receptor (beta chain) was picked up a small number of times. What it binds is unknown. The sample is drawn from a study of cytomegalovirus exposure and HLA in healthy donors. General study findings and limits: A missense variant in DCLRE1C was later tied to TCR beta V- and J-gene trimming. Earlier results showed most TCR beta V segments being productive about 87% or about 30% of the time.

Germline V gene lookup returns CDR1 SGHTA and CDR2 FQGNSA. Trimming cost V 2 bases and J 4 bases; bases outside gene matches: 7. The CDR3 is 16 amino acids. Primers included in the PCR were 60 Vbeta and 13 Jbeta primers. Some clones are missing from TCRdb's copy, which holds only in-frame ones; the method was immunoSEQ multiplex PCR. Here the sample spans some 200,000 clones, roughly 79% being singletons. The chain combines TRBV7-2 with TRBJ2-7, with 11 positions matching TRBD2. Sequencing was carried out using PBMCs. This sequence originates from a woman aged 40 to 50 in good health and CMV-seronegative. The chain's CDR3 is CASSLRPTSGAYEQYF. The CDR3 nucleotides read TGTGCCAGCAGCTTACGCCCGACTAGCGGGGCTTACGAGCAGTACTTC.